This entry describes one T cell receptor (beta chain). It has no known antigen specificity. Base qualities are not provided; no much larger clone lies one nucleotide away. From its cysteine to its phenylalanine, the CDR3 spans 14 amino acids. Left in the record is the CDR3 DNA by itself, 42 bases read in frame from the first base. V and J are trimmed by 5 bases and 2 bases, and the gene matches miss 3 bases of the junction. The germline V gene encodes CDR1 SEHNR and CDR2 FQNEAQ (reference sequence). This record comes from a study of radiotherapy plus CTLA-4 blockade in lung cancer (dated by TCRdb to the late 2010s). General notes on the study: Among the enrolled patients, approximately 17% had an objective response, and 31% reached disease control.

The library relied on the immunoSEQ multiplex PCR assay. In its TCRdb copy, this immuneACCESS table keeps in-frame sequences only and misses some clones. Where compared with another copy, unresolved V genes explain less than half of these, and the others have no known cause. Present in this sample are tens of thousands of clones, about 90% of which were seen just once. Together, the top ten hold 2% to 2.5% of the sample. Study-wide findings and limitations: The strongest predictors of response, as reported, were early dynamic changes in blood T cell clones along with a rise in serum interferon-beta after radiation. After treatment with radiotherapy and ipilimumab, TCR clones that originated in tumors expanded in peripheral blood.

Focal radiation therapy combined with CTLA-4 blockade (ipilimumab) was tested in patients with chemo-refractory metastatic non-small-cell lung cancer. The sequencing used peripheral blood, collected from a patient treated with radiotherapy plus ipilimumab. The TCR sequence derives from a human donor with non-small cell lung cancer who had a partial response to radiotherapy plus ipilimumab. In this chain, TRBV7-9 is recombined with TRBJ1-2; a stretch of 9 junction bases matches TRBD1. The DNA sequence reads TGTGCCAGCAGCGAGGGGACAGGGAACTATGGCTACACCTTC. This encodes CASSEGTGNYGYTF.